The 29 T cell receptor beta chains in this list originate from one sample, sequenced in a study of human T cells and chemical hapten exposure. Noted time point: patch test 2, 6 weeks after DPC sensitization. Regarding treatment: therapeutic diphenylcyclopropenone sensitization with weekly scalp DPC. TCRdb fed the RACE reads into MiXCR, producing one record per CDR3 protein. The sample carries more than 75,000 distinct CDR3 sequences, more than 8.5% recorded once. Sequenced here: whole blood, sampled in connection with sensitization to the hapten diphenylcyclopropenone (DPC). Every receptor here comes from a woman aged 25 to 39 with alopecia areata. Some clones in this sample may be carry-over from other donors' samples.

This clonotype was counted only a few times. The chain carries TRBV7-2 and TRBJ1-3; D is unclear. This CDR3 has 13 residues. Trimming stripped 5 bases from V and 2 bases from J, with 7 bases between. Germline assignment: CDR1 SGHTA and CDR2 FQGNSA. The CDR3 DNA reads TGTGCCAGCAGCGTCGGCCCTGGAAACACCATATATTTT. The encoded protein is CASSVGPGNTIYF.

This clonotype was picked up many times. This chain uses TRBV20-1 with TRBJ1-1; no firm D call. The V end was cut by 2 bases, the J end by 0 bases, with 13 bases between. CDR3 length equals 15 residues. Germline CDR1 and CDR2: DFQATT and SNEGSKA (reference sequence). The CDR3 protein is CSARLGLGMNTEAFF. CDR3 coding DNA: TGCAGTGCTAGATTGGGCCTCGGTATGAACACTGAAGCTTTCTTT.

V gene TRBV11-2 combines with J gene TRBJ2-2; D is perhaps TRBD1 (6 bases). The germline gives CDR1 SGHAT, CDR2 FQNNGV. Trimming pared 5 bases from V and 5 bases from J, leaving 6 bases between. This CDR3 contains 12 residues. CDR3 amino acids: CASSGQTGELFF. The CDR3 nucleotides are TGTGCCAGCAGCGGACAGACCGGGGAGCTGTTTTTT.

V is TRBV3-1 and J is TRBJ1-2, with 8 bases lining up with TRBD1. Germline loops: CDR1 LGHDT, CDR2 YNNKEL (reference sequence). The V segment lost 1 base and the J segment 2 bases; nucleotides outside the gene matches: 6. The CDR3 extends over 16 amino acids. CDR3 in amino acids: CASSQAVGQGNYGYTF. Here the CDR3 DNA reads TGTGCCAGCAGCCAAGCAGTAGGACAGGGAAACTATGGCTACACCTTC.

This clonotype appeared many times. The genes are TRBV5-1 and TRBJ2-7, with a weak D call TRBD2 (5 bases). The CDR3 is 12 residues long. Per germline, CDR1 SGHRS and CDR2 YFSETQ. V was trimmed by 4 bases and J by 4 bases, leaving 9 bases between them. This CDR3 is CASSGGLYEQYF. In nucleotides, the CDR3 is TGCGCCAGCAGCGGAGGCCTTTACGAGCAGTACTTC.

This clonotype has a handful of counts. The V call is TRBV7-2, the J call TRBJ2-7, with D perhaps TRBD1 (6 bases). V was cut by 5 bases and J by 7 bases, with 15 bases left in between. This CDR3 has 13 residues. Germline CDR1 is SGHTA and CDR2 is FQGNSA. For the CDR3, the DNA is TGTGCCAGCAGCGTAATGGGCACAGGGGAGCAGTACTTC. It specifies CASSVMGTGEQYF.

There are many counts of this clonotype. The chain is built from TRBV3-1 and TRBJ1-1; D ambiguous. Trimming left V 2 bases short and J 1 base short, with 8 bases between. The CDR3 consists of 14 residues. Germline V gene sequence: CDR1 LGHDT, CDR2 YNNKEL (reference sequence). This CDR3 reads CASSQRFANTEAFF. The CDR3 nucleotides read TGTGCCAGCAGCCAAAGATTTGCGAACACTGAAGCTTTCTTT.

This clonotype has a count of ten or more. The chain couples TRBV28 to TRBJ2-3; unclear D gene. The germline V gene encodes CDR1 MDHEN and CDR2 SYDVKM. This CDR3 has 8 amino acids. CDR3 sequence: CAKDTQYF. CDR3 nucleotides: TGTGCAAAGGATACGCAGTATTTT.

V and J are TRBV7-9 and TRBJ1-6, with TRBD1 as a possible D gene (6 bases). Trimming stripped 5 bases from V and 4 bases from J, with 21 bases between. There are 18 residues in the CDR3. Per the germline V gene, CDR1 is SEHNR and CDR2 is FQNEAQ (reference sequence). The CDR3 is CASSPYTGGANYNSPLHF. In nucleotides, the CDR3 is TGTGCCAGCAGCCCCTACACGGGGGGCGCGAATTATAATTCACCCCTCCACTTT. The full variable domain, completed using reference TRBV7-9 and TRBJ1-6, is DTGVSQNPRHKITKRGQNVTFRCDPISEHNRLYWYRQTLGQGPEFLTYFQNEAQLEKSRLLSDRFSAERPKGSFSTLEIQRTEQGDSAMYLCASSPYTGGANYNSPLHFGNGTRLTVT.

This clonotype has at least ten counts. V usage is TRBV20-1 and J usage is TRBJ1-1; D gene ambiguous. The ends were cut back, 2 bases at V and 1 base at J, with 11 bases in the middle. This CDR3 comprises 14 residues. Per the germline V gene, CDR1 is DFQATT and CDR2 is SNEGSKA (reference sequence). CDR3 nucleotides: TGCAGTGCTAGAAGGGCAGTTGGGAACACTGAAGCTTTCTTT. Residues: CSARRAVGNTEAFF.

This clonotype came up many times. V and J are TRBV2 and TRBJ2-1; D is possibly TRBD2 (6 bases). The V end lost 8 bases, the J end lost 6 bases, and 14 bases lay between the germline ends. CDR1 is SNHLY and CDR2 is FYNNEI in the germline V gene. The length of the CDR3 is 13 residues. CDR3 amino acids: CASAGRVINEQFF. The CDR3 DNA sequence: TGTGCCAGCGCGGGACGGGTTATCAATGAGCAGTTCTTC.

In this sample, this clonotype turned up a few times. DNA of the CDR3: TGTGCCTGGAGCGTAAGCGGCACCGGGTTCTTC. It is translated as CAWSVSGTGFF. The chain has TRBV30 and TRBJ2-1; D possibly corresponds to TRBD2 (5 bases). The germline V and J ends were trimmed by 3 bases and 15 bases, with 15 bases remaining between them. The CDR3 length is 11 residues. CDR1 is GTSNPN and CDR2 is SVGIG in the germline V gene (reference sequence).

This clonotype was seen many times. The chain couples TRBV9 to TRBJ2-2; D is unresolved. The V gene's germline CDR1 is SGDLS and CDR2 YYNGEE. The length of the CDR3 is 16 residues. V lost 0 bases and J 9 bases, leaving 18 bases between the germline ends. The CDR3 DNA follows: TGTGCCAGCAGCGTAGTCCTCCGGGCTGAGGTACGGGAGCTGTTTTTT. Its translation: CASSVVLRAEVRELFF.

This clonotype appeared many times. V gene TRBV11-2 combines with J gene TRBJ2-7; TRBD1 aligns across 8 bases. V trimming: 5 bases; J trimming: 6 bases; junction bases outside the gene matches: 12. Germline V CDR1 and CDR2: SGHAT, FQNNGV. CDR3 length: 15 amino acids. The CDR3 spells CASSPRPGTGSEQYF. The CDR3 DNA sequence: TGTGCCAGCAGCCCACGTCCCGGGACAGGTTCCGAGCAGTACTTC.

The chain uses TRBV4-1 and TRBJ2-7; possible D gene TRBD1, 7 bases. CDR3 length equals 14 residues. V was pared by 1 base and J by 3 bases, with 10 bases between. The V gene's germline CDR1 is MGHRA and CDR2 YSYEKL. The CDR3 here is CASSQARDSYEQYF. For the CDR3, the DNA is TGCGCCAGCAGCCAAGCGCGGGACAGCTACGAGCAGTACTTC.

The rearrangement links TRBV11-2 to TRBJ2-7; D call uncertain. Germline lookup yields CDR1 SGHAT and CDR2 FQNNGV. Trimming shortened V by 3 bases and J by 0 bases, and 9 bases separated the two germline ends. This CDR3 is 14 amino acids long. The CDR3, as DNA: TGTGCCAGCAGCTTCCCAGGACCCTCCTACGAGCAGTACTTC. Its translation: CASSFPGPSYEQYF.

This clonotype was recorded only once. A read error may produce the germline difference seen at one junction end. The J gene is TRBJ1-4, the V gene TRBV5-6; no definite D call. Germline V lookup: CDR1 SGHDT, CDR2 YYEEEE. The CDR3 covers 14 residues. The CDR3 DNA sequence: TGTGTCAGCGGCTTCCGGGTCGGTAATGAAAAACTGTTTTTT. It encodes CVSGFRVGNEKLFF.

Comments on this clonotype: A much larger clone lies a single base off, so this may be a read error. The chain's CDR3 is CASDRGLSTDTQYF. The DNA for the CDR3 is TGTGCCAGCGATCGGGGGTTGAGCACAGATACGCAGTATTTT. V and J are TRBV7-2 and TRBJ2-3; D is perhaps TRBD2 (6 bases). V was clipped by 8 bases and J by 0 bases, with 12 bases between them. There are 14 residues in the CDR3. Germline loops: CDR1 SGHTA, CDR2 FQGNSA.

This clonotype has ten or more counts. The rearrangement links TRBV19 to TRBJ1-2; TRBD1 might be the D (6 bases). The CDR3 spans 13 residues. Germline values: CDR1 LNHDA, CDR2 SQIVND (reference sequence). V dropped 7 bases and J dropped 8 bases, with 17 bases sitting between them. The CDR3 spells CASTKQDTGGYTF. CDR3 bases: TGTGCCAGTACTAAGCAGGACACAGGGGGCTACACCTTC.

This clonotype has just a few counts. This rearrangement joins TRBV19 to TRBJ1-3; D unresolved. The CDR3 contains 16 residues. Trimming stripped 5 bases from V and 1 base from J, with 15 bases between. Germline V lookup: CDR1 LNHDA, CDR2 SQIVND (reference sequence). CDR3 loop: CASSWALGVSGNTIYF. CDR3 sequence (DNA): TGTGCCAGTAGTTGGGCCCTCGGGGTATCTGGAAACACCATATATTTT.

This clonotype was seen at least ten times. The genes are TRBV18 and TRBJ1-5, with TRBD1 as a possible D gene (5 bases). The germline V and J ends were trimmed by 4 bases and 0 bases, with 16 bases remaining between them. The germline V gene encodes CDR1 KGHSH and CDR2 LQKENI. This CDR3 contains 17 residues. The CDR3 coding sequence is TGTGCCAGCTCACGCTCTCAGGTCGGACATAGCAATCAGCCCCAGCATTTT. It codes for CASSRSQVGHSNQPQHF. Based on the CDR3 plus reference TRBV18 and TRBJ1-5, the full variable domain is NAGVMQNPRHLVRRRGQEARLRCSPMKGHSHVYWYRQLPEEGLKFMVYLQKENIIDESGMPKERFSAEFPKEGPSILRIQQVVRGDSAAYFCASSRSQVGHSNQPQHFGDGTRLSIL.

CDR3 coding DNA: TGCGCCAGCGGATCTCTACTTGGAGAGACCCAGTACTTC. Protein sequence: CASGSLLGETQYF. The V and J genes are TRBV5-1 and TRBJ2-5; D is uncertain. CDR3 length: 13 amino acids. Trimming removed 7 bases at V and 4 bases at J, with 14 bases between. Germline V lookup: CDR1 SGHRS, CDR2 YFSETQ.

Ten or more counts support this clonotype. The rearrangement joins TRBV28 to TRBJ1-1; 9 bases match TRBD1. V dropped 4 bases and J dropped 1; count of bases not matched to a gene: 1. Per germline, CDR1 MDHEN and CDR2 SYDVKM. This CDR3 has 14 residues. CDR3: CASSSGQGNTEAFF. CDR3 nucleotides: TGTGCCAGCAGTTCGGGACAGGGGAACACTGAAGCTTTCTTT. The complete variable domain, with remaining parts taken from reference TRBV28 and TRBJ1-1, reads DVKVTQSSRYLVKRTGEKVFLECVQDMDHENMFWYRQDPGLGLRLIYFSYDVKMKEKGDIPEGYSVSREKKERFSLILESASTNQTSMYLCASSSGQGNTEAFFGQGTRLTVV.

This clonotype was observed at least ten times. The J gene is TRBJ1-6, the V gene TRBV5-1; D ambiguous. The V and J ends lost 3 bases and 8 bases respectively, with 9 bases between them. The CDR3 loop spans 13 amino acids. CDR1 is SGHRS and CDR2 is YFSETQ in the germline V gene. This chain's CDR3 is CASSSGEYSPLHF. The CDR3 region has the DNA TGCGCCAGCAGCTCCGGGGAATATTCACCCCTCCACTTT.

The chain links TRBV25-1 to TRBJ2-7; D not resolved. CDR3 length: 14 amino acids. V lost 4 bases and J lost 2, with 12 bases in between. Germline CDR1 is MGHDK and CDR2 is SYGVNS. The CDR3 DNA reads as TGTGCCAGCAGTGCTGGGCAGGCCGCCTACGAGCAGTACTTC. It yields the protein CASSAGQAAYEQYF.

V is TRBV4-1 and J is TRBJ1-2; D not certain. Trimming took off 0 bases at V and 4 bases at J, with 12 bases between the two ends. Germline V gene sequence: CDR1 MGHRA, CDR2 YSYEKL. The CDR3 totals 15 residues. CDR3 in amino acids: CASSQDSVGCYGYTF. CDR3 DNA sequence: TGCGCCAGCAGCCAAGATTCGGTGGGCTGCTATGGCTACACCTTC.

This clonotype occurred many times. CDR3 sequence: CASSLRGMAQETQYF. DNA of the CDR3: TGCGCCAGCAGCTTGCGGGGAATGGCGCAAGAGACCCAGTACTTC. V usage is TRBV5-1 and J usage is TRBJ2-5; D is perhaps TRBD2 (5 bases). The CDR3 contains 15 residues. Germline V CDR1 and CDR2: SGHRS, YFSETQ. The ends were cut back, 1 base at V and 2 bases at J, with 12 bases in the middle.

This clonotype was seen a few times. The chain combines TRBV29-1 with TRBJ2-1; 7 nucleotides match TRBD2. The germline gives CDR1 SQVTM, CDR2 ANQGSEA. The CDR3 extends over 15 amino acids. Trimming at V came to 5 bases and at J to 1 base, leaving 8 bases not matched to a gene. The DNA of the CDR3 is TGCAGCGTTAATCCTAGCGGCCAATCCTACAATGAGCAGTTCTTC. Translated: CSVNPSGQSYNEQFF.

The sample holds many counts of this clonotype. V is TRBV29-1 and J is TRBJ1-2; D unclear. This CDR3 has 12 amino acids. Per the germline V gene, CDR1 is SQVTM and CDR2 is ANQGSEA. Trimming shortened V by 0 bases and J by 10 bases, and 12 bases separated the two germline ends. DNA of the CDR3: TGCAGCGTTGAAGATGGAGGCGGATTCTACACCTTC. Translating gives CSVEDGGGFYTF. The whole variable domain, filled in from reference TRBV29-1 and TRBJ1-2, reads SAVISQKPSRDICQRGTSLTIQCQVDSQVTMMFWYRQQPGQSLTLIATANQGSEATYESGFVIDKFPISRPNLTFSTLTVSNMSPEDSSIYLCSVEDGGGFYTFGSGTRLTVV.